The 21 T cell receptor beta chains below all came from one sample that was sequenced in a study of regulatory T cells in long-lasting Graves disease. According to the study, TCR beta libraries were built with iRepertoire HTBI primers and CDR3-region Arm-PCR. Using its own MiXCR run on the multiplex PCR reads, TCRdb lists one record per CDR3 protein. In the table there are about 340,000 distinct CDR3 sequences, about 19% of which are singletons. Time point in this sample: persistent/refractory GD, antithyroid drugs over 5 years with positive TRAb. The TCR library was prepared using RNA isolated from PBMCs. The input for sequencing was peripheral blood mononuclear cells (PBMCs), taken when the disease was refractory, from a patient treated with antithyroid drugs. These receptors originate from a female donor with Graves disease.

The rearrangement links TRBV29-1 to TRBJ1-2, with a possible D match to TRBD1 (5 bases). This CDR3 comprises 14 residues. Trimming removed 3 bases at V and 4 bases at J, with 15 bases between. The germline V gene has CDR1 SQVTM and CDR2 ANQGSEA. In nucleotides, the CDR3 is TGCAGCGTTGAGCCCAGGGTGTCTAGCTATGGCTACACCTTC. This sequence encodes CSVEPRVSSYGYTF.

This clonotype was counted ten times or more. V gene TRBV12-3 or TRBV12-4 combines with J gene TRBJ1-5; maybe TRBD1 (6 bases). The CDR3 runs to 15 residues. V was cut by 2 bases and J by 3 bases, with 11 bases left in between. The CDR3 region is CASSLTGGPNQPQHF. The CDR3 region has the DNA TGTGCCAGCAGTTTAACGGGGGGGCCCAATCAGCCCCAGCATTTT.

This clonotype was seen many times. The J gene is TRBJ2-7, the V gene TRBV20-1; perhaps TRBD2 as D (6 bases). The CDR3 runs to 13 residues. The ends were cut back, 3 bases at V and 3 bases at J, with 12 bases in the middle. The germline CDR1 and CDR2 sequences are DFQATT and SNEGSKA (reference sequence). The CDR3 protein is CSASRRALYEQYF. CDR3 bases: TGCAGTGCTAGCAGGAGGGCCCTCTACGAGCAGTACTTC.

A few counts support this clonotype. J is TRBJ1-5 and V is TRBV28; TRBD1 matches 8 bases. Trimming took 4 bases from V and 5 from J; bases not matched to a gene: 13. Germline V lookup: CDR1 MDHEN, CDR2 SYDVKM. The CDR3 length is 17 residues. In nucleotides, the CDR3 is TGTGCCAGCAGTTCGACCGGACAGGGAACGAGATATCAGCCCCAGCATTTT. It yields the protein CASSSTGQGTRYQPQHF.

The V call is TRBV7-2, the J call TRBJ2-3; maybe TRBD1 (6 bases). The CDR3 consists of 17 residues. Trimming left V 3 bases short and J 0 bases short, with 16 bases between. The germline V gene has CDR1 SGHTA and CDR2 FQGNSA. The CDR3 nucleotides read TGTGCCAGCAGCTTTCCAACAGGGTCTTATAGCACAGATACGCAGTATTTT. Protein sequence: CASSFPTGSYSTDTQYF.

The chain links TRBV30 to TRBJ1-2, with D possibly TRBD1 on 6 matching bases. This CDR3 region has 14 residues. V was cut by 2 bases and J by 6 bases, with 16 bases left in between. Germline-derived CDR1 and CDR2 are GTSNPN and SVGIG (reference sequence). This chain's CDR3 is CAWSQGPGQNGYTF. CDR3 in DNA: TGTGCCTGGAGTCAAGGTCCCGGACAGAATGGCTACACCTTC. The whole variable domain, filled in from reference TRBV30 and TRBJ1-2, reads SQTIHQWPATLVQPVGSPLSLECTVEGTSNPNLYWYRQAAGRGLQLLFYSVGIGQISSEVPQNLSASRPQDRQFILSSKKLLLSDSGFYLCAWSQGPGQNGYTFGSGTRLTVV.

In this sample, this clonotype turned up many times. V is TRBV6-1 and J is TRBJ1-5; D ambiguous. With 6 bases removed from V and 0 bases from J, the gap between germline ends came to 6 bases. This CDR3 region has 13 residues. Germline V gene data show CDR1 as MNHNS and CDR2 as SASEGT. In DNA, the CDR3 is TGTGCCAGCAGGGTTTCTAGCAATCAGCCCCAGCATTTT. As protein: CASRVSSNQPQHF.

This chain joins TRBV24-1 and TRBJ2-3; no clear D gene. The CDR3 loop spans 15 amino acids. V shed 5 bases and J shed 2 bases, with 13 bases lying between them. Germline V CDR1 and CDR2: KGHDR, SFDVKD. The CDR3 DNA reads TGTGCCACCAGTGGGAATTATGACCCCACAGATACGCAGTATTTT. It translates to CATSGNYDPTDTQYF.

This clonotype was recorded at least ten times. V usage is TRBV6-1 and J usage is TRBJ1-6, with 8 bases fitting TRBD1. V shed 6 bases, J shed 6 bases, and the junction held 4 bases outside the gene matches. CDR1 and CDR2 from the germline V gene are MNHNS and SASEGT. The CDR3 extends over 14 amino acids. The CDR3 is CASRPGQGNSPLHF. The CDR3 DNA sequence: TGTGCCAGCAGACCTGGACAGGGTAATTCACCCCTCCACTTT.

This clonotype appeared a few times. This chain joins TRBV15 and TRBJ2-2; tentative D call: TRBD2 (5 bases). The germline CDR1 and CDR2 sequences are LNHNV and YYDKDF (reference sequence). The length of the CDR3 is 14 residues. Trimming pared 6 bases from V and 5 bases from J, leaving 13 bases between. The chain's CDR3 is CATSKRDGTGELFF. CDR3 coding DNA: TGTGCCACCAGTAAACGGGATGGTACCGGGGAGCTGTTTTTT.

The gene calls are TRBV14 and TRBJ2-2; tentative D call: TRBD1 (5 bases). The V gene lost 1 base and the J gene lost 6 bases, with 18 bases spanning the gap. The germline V gene encodes CDR1 SGHDN and CDR2 FVKESK. The CDR3 runs to 17 residues. The chain's CDR3 is CASSQVGAGKASGELFF. CDR3 bases: TGTGCCAGCAGCCAAGTCGGCGCAGGGAAGGCTTCCGGGGAGCTGTTTTTT.

This clonotype was counted only a few times. The J gene is TRBJ1-6, the V gene TRBV18; a possible D gene is TRBD1 (6 bases). The CDR3 runs to 13 residues. The V gene's germline CDR1 is KGHSH and CDR2 LQKENI. Deletions cut 3 bases from V and 7 bases from J, with 7 bases between. CDR3 sequence reads: CASSPDRNSPLHF. The CDR3 DNA reads TGTGCCAGCTCACCGGACAGAAATTCACCCCTCCACTTT.

This clonotype occurred many times. The V call is TRBV27, the J call TRBJ2-7; the D gene is possibly TRBD2 (5 bases). The V end was cut by 8 bases, the J end by 0 bases, with 14 bases between. The CDR3 extends over 14 amino acids. The germline gives CDR1 MNHEY, CDR2 SMNVEV (reference sequence). The CDR3 protein is CASRDASSSYEQYF. The CDR3 DNA is TGTGCCAGCCGTGACGCTAGCAGCTCCTACGAGCAGTACTTC.

This clonotype was detected many times. The chain recombines TRBV28 with TRBJ1-2; possible D gene TRBD1, 5 bases. Trimming pared 5 bases from V and 10 bases from J, leaving 20 bases between. This CDR3 is built from 14 residues. Looked up from germline, CDR1 is MDHEN and CDR2 is SYDVKM. The CDR3 sequence: CASSDQGLSIDYTF. The CDR3 coding sequence is TGTGCCAGCAGTGACCAGGGTTTAAGTATCGACTACACCTTC.

The chain joins TRBV19 to TRBJ2-4, with TRBD1 identical over 7 bases. The CDR3 runs to 14 residues. Per the germline V gene, CDR1 is LNHDA and CDR2 is SQIVND (reference sequence). With V trimmed by 5 bases and J by 9 bases, 10 bases remained unmatched. The CDR3 sequence is CASSAQTGTVIQYF. The DNA for the CDR3 is TGTGCCAGTAGTGCCCAGACAGGGACGGTCATTCAGTACTTC.

This clonotype has ten or more counts. The rearrangement uses TRBV28 and TRBJ2-5, with 9 bases lining up with TRBD2. This CDR3 has 15 residues. The V gene end was trimmed by 8 bases and the J gene end by 1 base; junction bases not matched to a gene: 8. In germline, CDR1 is MDHEN, CDR2 SYDVKM. The CDR3 sequence: CASCSGSALQETQYF. CDR3 sequence (DNA): TGTGCCAGCTGTAGCGGGAGTGCCCTCCAAGAGACCCAGTACTTC.

This clonotype has only a few counts. The J gene is TRBJ2-3, the V gene TRBV7-3, with 8 bases lining up with TRBD1. The CDR3 length is 14 residues. J was trimmed by 1 base and V by 5 bases; bases with no gene match: 2. CDR1 and CDR2 (germline): SGHTA, FQGTGA. CDR3 nucleotide sequence: TGTGCCAGCAGCAAGACAGGGGGCACAGATACGCAGTATTTT. Translated: CASSKTGGTDTQYF.

This clonotype appeared many times. The V and J genes are TRBV3-1 and TRBJ1-6; maybe TRBD1 (5 bases). The CDR3 has 16 amino acids. V lost 0 bases and J 8 bases, leaving 14 bases between the germline ends. CDR1 and CDR2 from the germline V gene are LGHDT and YNNKEL (reference sequence). CDR3 loop: CASSQDRRGRYSPLHF. CDR3 sequence (DNA): TGTGCCAGCAGCCAAGATCGTAGGGGTAGATATTCACCCCTCCACTTT. Complete variable domain (other parts from reference TRBV3-1 and TRBJ1-6): DTAVSQTPKYLVTQMGNDKSIKCEQNLGHDTMYWYKQDSKKFLKIMFSYNNKELIINETVPNRFSPKSPDKAHLNLHINSLELGDSAVYFCASSQDRRGRYSPLHFGNGTRLTVT.

The chain has TRBV19 and TRBJ1-2; no reliable D call. The V gene's germline CDR1 is LNHDA and CDR2 SQIVND (reference sequence). Trimming removed 2 bases at V and 0 bases at J, with 10 bases between. CDR3 length: 15 residues. The CDR3 protein is CASSIIKSPNYGYTF. The CDR3 DNA reads as TGTGCCAGTAGTATAATCAAATCGCCTAACTATGGCTACACCTTC.

This clonotype was seen at least ten times. The chain has TRBV28 and TRBJ2-5, with D tentatively TRBD1 or TRBD2 (5 bases each). Germline loops: CDR1 MDHEN, CDR2 SYDVKM. The CDR3 runs to 13 residues. The ends were cut back, 8 bases at V and 3 bases at J, with 13 bases in the middle. The CDR3 nucleotides are TGTGCCAGCGCAGTATGGGGGAAAGAGACCCAGTACTTC. This encodes CASAVWGKETQYF.

The count of this clonotype is one. The junction shows a germline mismatch at one end, possibly a read error. The rearrangement uses TRBV15 and TRBJ2-1; D unresolved. The CDR3 runs to 12 residues. Looked up from germline, CDR1 is LNHNV and CDR2 is YYDKDF (reference sequence). In DNA form, the CDR3 reads TGTGCCAGCAGCTTACCCTACTCACCCCAGTTCTTC. This codes for CASSLPYSPQFF.